Each of the 2 T cell receptor beta chains below was sequenced from the same sample in a study of radiation and T cells in renal cell carcinoma. Treatment defined: 15 Gy SBRT to primary tumor, nephrectomy 4 weeks later. The table came from immunoSEQ multiplex PCR; TCRdb's copy has only in-frame clones and leaves some out. Counted here are around 15,000 clones, roughly 45% occurring once; the ten biggest clones make up almost 40%. The specimen comprised tumor tissue, sampled from a patient whose treatment included radiotherapy and nephrectomy. These receptors were collected from an older woman with renal cell carcinoma.

By sample share, this clone is medium-sized. The J gene is TRBJ1-2, the V gene TRBV6-6; possibly TRBD1 for D (6 bases). The CDR3 has 14 residues. The V and J ends lost 3 bases and 4 bases respectively, with 12 bases between them. Germline V gives CDR1 MNHNY, CDR2 SVGAGI (reference sequence). CDR3 nucleotides: TGTGCCAGCAGTTATACAGGGACGGGCTATGGCTACACCTTC. Residues: CASSYTGTGYGYTF.

A few counts support this clone. This chain links TRBV4-2 with TRBJ2-5, with 9 bases lining up with TRBD2. Germline values: CDR1 LGHNA, CDR2 YNFKEQ. V dropped 0 bases and J dropped 3; count of bases not matched to a gene: 5. The length of the CDR3 is 16 residues. CDR3 loop: CASSQDGAGGKETQYF. The CDR3 region has the DNA TGTGCCAGCAGCCAAGATGGAGCGGGGGGAAAAGAGACCCAGTACTTC.